This T cell receptor beta chain was obtained from a study of cytomegalovirus exposure and HLA in healthy donors. On this clone: What it binds is unknown.

The germline V gene encodes CDR1 SQVTM and CDR2 ANQGSEA. The CDR3 length is 13 residues. V dropped 8 bases and J dropped 8; count of bases not matched to a gene: 13. Study outcomes and limitations: Immune exposure data for these donors was limited to CMV serostatus. In a later analysis, HLA-associated beta chains showed higher expansion and lower generation probabilities than comparable chains.

Primers: 60 Vbeta forward and 13 Jbeta reverse. Repertoires were generated with immunoSEQ multiplex PCR, while TCRdb's copy carries only in-frame clones and drops some. Among approximately 97,000 clones listed, about 79% were seen once. The gene calls are TRBV29-1 and TRBJ1-2; 8 bases map to TRBD1. Specimen: PBMCs. The receptor was derived from a male donor in good health and CMV-seropositive. The CDR3 loop reads CSIRGQGLKGYTF. The CDR3 bases are TGCAGCATCCGAGGACAGGGCCTTAAAGGCTACACCTTC.